This TCR beta chain was retrieved from a study of blood T cell repertoires in COVID-19. Clones were sequenced by immunoSEQ multiplex PCR, and TCRdb holds only the in-frame ones, with some missing. The sample records about 220,000 clones, 75% to 90% being singletons. Germline values: CDR1 SGHRS, CDR2 YFSETQ. V shed 4 bases, J shed 2 bases, and the junction held 4 bases outside the gene matches. The CDR3 runs to 14 residues. The sequence came from a human donor in a cohort sampled during active COVID-19. Source material: peripheral blood. The chain carries TRBV5-1 and TRBJ2-3, with 7 bases fitting TRBD2. CDR3 loop: CASSRDYLTDTQYF. The CDR3 nucleotides read TGCGCCAGCAGCCGGGACTACCTCACAGATACGCAGTATTTT. Together with reference TRBV5-1 and TRBJ2-3, the CDR3 gives the full variable domain: KAGVTQTPRYLIKTRGQQVTLSCSPISGHRSVSWYQQTPGQGLQFLFEYFSETQRNKGNFPGRFSGRQFSNSRSEMNVSTLELGDSALYLCASSRDYLTDTQYFGPGTRLTVL.